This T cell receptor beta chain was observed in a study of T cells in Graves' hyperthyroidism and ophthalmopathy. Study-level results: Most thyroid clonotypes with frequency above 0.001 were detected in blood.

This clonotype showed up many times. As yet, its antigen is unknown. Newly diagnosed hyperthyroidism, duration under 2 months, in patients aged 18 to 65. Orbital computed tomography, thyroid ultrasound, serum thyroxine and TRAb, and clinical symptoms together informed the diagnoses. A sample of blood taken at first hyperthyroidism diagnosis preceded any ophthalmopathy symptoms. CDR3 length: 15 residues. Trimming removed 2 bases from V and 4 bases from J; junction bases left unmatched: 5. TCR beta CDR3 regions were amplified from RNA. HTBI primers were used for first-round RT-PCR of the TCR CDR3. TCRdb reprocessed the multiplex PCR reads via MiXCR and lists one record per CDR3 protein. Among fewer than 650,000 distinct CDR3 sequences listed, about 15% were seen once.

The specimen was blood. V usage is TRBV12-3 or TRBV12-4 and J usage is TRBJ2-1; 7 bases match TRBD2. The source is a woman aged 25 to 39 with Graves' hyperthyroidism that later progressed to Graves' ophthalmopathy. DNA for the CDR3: TGTGCCAGCAGTTTAAGGGCGGGAGTGTACAATGAGCAGTTCTTC. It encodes CASSLRAGVYNEQFF.